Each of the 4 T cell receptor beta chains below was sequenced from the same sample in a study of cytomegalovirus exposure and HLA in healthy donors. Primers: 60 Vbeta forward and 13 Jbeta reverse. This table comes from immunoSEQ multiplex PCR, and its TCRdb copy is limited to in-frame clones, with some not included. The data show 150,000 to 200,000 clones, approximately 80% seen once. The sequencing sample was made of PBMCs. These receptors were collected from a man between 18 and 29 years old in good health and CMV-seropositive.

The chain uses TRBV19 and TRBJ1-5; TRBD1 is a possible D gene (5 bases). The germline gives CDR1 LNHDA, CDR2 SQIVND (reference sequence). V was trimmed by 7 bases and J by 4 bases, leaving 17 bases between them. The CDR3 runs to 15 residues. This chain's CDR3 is CASIPGTLANQPQHF. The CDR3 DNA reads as TGTGCCAGTATCCCCGGGACTCTAGCAAATCAGCCCCAGCATTTT.

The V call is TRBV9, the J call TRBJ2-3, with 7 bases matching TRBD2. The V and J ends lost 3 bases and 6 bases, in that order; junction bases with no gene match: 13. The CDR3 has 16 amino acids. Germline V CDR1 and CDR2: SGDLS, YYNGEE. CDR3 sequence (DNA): TGTGCCAGCAGCGAGGTAGTGGGGGGGGGTGAGGATACGCAGTATTTT. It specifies CASSEVVGGGEDTQYF.

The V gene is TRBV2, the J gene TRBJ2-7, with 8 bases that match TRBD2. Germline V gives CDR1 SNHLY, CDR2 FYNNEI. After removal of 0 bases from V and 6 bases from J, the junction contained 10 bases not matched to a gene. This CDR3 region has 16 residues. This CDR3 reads CASSEALGTSSLEQYF. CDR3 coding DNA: TGTGCCAGCAGTGAAGCGCTTGGGACTAGTAGTCTCGAGCAGTACTTC.

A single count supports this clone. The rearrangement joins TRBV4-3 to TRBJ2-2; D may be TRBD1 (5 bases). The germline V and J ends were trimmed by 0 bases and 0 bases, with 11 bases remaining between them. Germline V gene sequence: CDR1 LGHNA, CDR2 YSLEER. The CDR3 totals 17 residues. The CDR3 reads CASSQDPDTPNTGELFF. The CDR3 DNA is TGCGCCAGCAGCCAAGACCCGGACACTCCGAACACCGGGGAGCTGTTTTTT.